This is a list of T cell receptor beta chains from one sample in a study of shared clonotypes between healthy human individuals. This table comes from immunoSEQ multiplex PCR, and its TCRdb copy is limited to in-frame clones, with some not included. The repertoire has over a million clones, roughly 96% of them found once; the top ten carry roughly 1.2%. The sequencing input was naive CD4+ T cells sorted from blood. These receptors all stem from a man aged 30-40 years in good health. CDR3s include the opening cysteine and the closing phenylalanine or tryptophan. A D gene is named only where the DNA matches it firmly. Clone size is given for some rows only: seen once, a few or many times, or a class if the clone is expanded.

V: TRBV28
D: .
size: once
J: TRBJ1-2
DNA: TGTGCCAGCAGTCCACCATTAAACTATGGCTACACCTTC
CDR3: CASSPPLNYGYTF

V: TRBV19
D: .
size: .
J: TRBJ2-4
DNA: TGTGCGGGCTCCGGACTAGCCAAAAACATTCAGTACTTC
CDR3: CAGSGLAKNIQYF

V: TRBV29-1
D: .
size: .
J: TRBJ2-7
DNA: TGCAGCGTGAGGACAGCGTATGCCTACGAGCAGTACTTC
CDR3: CSVRTAYAYEQYF

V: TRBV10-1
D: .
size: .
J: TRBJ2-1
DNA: TGCGCCAGCAGTGAGTCGATAGCCCAGGACAATGAGCAGTTCTTC
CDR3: CASSESIAQDNEQFF

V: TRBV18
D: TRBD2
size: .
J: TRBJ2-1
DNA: TGTGCCAGCTCACCTTTTAGCGGGAGTTCTGAGAATGAGCAGTTCTTC
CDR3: CASSPFSGSSENEQFF

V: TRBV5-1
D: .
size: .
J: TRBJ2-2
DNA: TGCGCCAGCAGCTCAGGAGACACCGGGGAGCTGTTTTTT
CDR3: CASSSGDTGELFF

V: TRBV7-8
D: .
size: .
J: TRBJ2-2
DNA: TGTGCCAGCAGCTTATCCAGGGCCAACACCGGGGAGCTGTTTTTT
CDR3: CASSLSRANTGELFF

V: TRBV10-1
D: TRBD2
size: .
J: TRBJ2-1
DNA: TGCGCCAGTGGAGGGACTAGCGGGAGCTCCTACAATGAGCAGTTCTTC
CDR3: CASGGTSGSSYNEQFF

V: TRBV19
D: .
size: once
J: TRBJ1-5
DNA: TGTGCCAGTAGTATATCCGGGGGTGGACAGCCCCAGCATTTT
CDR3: CASSISGGGQPQHF

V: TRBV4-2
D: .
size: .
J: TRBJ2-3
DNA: TGTGCCAGCAGCCAAGATAGGTCGGGAGAACACACAGATACGCAGTATTTT
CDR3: CASSQDRSGEHTDTQYF

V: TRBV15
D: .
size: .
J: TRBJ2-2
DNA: TGTGCCACCAGCAGAGGATGGAACACCGGGGAGCTGTTTTTT
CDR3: CATSRGWNTGELFF

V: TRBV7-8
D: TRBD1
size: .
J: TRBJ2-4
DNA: TGTGCCAGCAGCTCGGACAGGGGGCAACCCGTCTCTCAGTACTTC
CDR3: CASSSDRGQPVSQYF

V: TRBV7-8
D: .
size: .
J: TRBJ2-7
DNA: TGTGCCAGCAGCCCGAAGCTTTACGAGCAGTACTTC
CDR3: CASSPKLYEQYF

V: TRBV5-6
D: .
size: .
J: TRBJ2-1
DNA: TGTGCCAGCAGCACCTTTCTTCATGACAATGAGCAGTTCTTC
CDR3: CASSTFLHDNEQFF

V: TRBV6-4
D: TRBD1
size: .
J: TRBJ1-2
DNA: TGTGCCAGCAGTGCGGGCAGGGGGTCCTATGGCTACACCTTC
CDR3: CASSAGRGSYGYTF

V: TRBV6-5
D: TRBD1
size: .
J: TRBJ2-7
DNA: TGTGCCAGCAGGCGACAGGGATCGCTCGAGCAGTACTTC
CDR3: CASRRQGSLEQYF

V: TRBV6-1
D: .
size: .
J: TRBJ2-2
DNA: TGTGCCAGCAGCGAATACACCGGGGAGCTGTTTTTT
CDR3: CASSEYTGELFF

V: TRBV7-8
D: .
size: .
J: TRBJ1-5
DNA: TGTGCCAGCAGCTACCTGAGAGGGGGTAGCAATCAGCCCCAGCATTTT
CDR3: CASSYLRGGSNQPQHF

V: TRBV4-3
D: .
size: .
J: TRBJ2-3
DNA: TGCGCCAGCAGCCAAGACAGGGGCGGTAGCACAGATACGCAGTATTTT
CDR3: CASSQDRGGSTDTQYF

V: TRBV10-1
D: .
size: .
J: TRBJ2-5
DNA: TGCGCCAGCAGTGATCACGAAGAGACCCAGTACTTC
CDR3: CASSDHEETQYF

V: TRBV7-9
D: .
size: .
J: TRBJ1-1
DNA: TGTGCCAGCAGCTTAGGGAGGTGGACTGAAGCTTTCTTT
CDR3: CASSLGRWTEAFF

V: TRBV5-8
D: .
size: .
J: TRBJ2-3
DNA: TGTGCCAGCAGCTTGTCTTGGAGCAGCACAGATACGCAGTATTTT
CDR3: CASSLSWSSTDTQYF

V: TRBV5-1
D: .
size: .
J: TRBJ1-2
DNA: TGCGCCAGCAGCTTGGGAGGGAGCAATGGCTACACCTTC
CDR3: CASSLGGSNGYTF

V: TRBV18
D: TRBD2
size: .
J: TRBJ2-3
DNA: TGTGCCAGCTCACCGGGACTAGCGGGAGGGCCGGGCACAGATACGCAGTATTTT
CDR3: CASSPGLAGGPGTDTQYF

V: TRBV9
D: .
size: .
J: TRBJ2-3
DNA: TGTGCCAGCAGCTCCGTAGACGAAGATACGCAGTATTTT
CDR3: CASSSVDEDTQYF

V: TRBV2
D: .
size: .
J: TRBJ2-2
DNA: TGTGCCAGCAGTGAATCAGGGACGAGGCCCCACCTTTCTGGGGAGCTGTTTTTT
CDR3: CASSESGTRPHLSGELFF

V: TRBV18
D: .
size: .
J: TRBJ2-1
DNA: TGTGCCCCGGCCGGCTCCTACAATGAGCAGTTCTTC
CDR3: CAPAGSYNEQFF

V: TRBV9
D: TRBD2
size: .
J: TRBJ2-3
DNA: TGTGCCAGCAGCGTGGGGGGGAGTCCGAGCACAGATACGCAGTATTTT
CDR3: CASSVGGSPSTDTQYF

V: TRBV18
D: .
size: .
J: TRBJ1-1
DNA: TGTGCCAGCTCACCCACCCGGGAGAACACTGAAGCTTTCTTT
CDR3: CASSPTRENTEAFF

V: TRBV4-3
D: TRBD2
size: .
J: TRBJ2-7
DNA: TGCGCCAGCAGCCTGGGACTAGCGGAGGCCTACGAGCAGTACTTC
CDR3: CASSLGLAEAYEQYF

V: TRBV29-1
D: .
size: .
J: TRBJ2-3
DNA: TGCAGCGTCTCAGGGGGGGTCAATGGCACAGATACGCAGTATTTT
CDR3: CSVSGGVNGTDTQYF

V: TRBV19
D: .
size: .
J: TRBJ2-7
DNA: TGTGCCAGTAGTATTGGGGCAGGGTACGAGCAGTACTTC
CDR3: CASSIGAGYEQYF

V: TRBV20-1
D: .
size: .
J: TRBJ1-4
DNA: TGCAGTGCTAGAGATTCCTGGAAACTGTTTTTT
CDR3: CSARDSWKLFF

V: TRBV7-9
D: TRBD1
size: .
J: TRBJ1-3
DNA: TGTGCCAGCAGACACCGTCCGGGACAGGTATCTGGAAACACCATATATTTT
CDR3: CASRHRPGQVSGNTIYF

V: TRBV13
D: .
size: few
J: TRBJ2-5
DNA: TGTGCCAGCAGCTTGTGGAGAGGAGAGACCCAGTACTTC
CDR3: CASSLWRGETQYF

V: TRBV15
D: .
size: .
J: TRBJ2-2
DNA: TGTGCCACCAGCAGAGACAGAATAAACACCGGGGAGCTGTTTTTT
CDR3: CATSRDRINTGELFF

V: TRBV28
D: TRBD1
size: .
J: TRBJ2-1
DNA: TGTGCCAGCTACAGGGGACACAATGAGCAGTTCTTC
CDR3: CASYRGHNEQFF

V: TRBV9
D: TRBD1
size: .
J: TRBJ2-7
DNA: TGTGCCAGCAGCCCTAGGACAGGGAGCTCCTACGAGCAGTACTTC
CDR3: CASSPRTGSSYEQYF

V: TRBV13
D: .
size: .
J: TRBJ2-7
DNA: TGTGCCAGCAGCCCCAATCCAACCGGATACGAGCAGTACTTC
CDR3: CASSPNPTGYEQYF

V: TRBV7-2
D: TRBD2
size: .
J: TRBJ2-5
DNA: TGTGCCAGCAGCCCCCTCCGGCTAGCGGGAGAGACCCAGTACTTC
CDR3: CASSPLRLAGETQYF

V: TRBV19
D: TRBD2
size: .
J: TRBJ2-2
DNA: TGTGCCAGTACCCGGACTAGCGGGAGGGATCGGGAGCTGTTTTTT
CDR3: CASTRTSGRDRELFF

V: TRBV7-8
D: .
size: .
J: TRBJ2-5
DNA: TGTGCCAGCAGCTCCGGGTCGACCCAGTACTTC
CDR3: CASSSGSTQYF

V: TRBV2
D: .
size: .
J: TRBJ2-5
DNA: TGTGCCAGCAGTGCGGGCGAGTACCAAGAGACCCAGTACTTC
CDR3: CASSAGEYQETQYF

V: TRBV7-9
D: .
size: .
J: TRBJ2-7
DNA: TGTGCCAGCGTTTCATCCTACGAGCAGTACTTC
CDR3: CASVSSYEQYF

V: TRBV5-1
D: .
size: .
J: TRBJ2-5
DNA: TGCGCCAGCGCCCTTCCCTCTCAAGAGACCCAGTACTTC
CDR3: CASALPSQETQYF

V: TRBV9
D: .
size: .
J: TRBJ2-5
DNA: TGTGCCAGCAGCGTAGGGTTAGAAGAGACCCAGTACTTC
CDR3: CASSVGLEETQYF

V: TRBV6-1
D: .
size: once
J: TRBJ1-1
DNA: TGTGCCAGCAGTGATATACTTGGCAGGGGCTCGATGAACACTGAAGCTTTCTTT
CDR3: CASSDILGRGSMNTEAFF

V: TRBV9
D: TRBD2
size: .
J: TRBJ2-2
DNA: TGTGCCAGCAGCCAAATGGGGGGGATCGACACCGGGGAGCTGTTTTTT
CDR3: CASSQMGGIDTGELFF

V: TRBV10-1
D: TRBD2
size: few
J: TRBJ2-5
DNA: TGCGCCAGCAGTGAACTAGCGGGAGGGCAAGAGACCCAGTACTTC
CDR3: CASSELAGGQETQYF

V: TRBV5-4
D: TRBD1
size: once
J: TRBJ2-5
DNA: TGCGCCAGCAGCCGAACAGGGGGCGGAGAGACCCAGTACTTC
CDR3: CASSRTGGGETQYF

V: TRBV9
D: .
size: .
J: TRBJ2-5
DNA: TGTGCCAGCAGCGGTCGGCGAGGGACCTTAGGGGAGACCCAGTACTTC
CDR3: CASSGRRGTLGETQYF

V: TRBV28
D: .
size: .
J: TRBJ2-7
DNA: TGTGCCAGCAGTTTCTTCCTCCCTCCACGTCGGAGGAGCTACGAGCAGTACTTC
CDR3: CASSFFLPPRRRSYEQYF

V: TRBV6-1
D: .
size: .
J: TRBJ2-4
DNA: TGTGCCAGCAGTGAAAGGGTGGGATTAGCCAAAAACATTCAGTACTTC
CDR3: CASSERVGLAKNIQYF